A single TCR beta chain is shown here with its context. Its antigen is unknown. No quality values exist for individual bases; no much larger clone is one base distant. Enrolling through a virtual design, the prospective study's participants ranged in age from roughly 18 to 90 years and lived across roughly 23 United States geographic areas. Cohort assignment in the prospective study relied on participant-reported clinical history from a screening survey and a study questionnaire. Recovered participants in ImmuneRACE Cohort 3 were defined by two consecutive negative NP/OP PCR tests, clearance by a healthcare professional, or resolution of symptoms. Each participant in the prospective study had whole blood, serum and a nasopharyngeal or oropharyngeal swab collected by mobile phlebotomists. Prospective study participants could optionally give additional blood draws and questionnaires over an approximately two-month period. Before DNA extraction, prospective study blood samples were shipped either frozen or at room temperature.

The V and J ends are trimmed by 3 bases and 6 bases, leaving 8 bases between them. Spanning cysteine to phenylalanine, the CDR3 consists of 12 amino acids. Of the read, only the CDR3 DNA is kept; its 36 bases are in frame from base 1. The germline V gene (reference sequence) provides CDR1 LNHDA and CDR2 SQIVND. TCRbeta CDR3 regions were amplified from genomic DNA by means of the immunoSEQ Assay, a bias-controlled multiplex PCR. In the paper's pipeline: Within the assay, amplification of reference gene primers was used to estimate how many nucleated cells each sample contained. To quantify the absolute abundance of each unique TCRbeta CDR3 rearrangement, sequence reads were collapsed and filtered. For each sample, productive Simpson clonality was calculated as the square root of Simpson's diversity index across productive rearrangements. Entries here come from immuneACCESS through TCRdb and include only in-frame sequences with V and J called. Some clones fail to appear in such tables; in the studies checked, an unresolved V gene covers under half of the shortfall, and the cause of the remainder is unknown. The V and J calls and clone size come from that table; D and trimming were worked out from the DNA. Present in this sample are some 350,000 clones, about 88% of which were seen just once. About 3% of the sample is held by the ten biggest clonotypes.

This entry comes from a study of blood T cell repertoires in COVID-19 (dated by TCRdb to about 2020). Broadly, across the study: Samples from collaborators originated in the United States, Italy and Spain and spanned both the acute and convalescent phases of COVID-19. The repertoires were made available in a free public database intended to serve as a resource for research on the immune response to SARS-CoV-2. The prospective study material was composed of cDNA or gDNA derived from T cells, B-cell-depleted T cells, or PBMCs. Samples were obtained from the ongoing ImmuneRACE study (first 160 participants) and from over 1,000 subjects provided by 6 global collaborators. Subjects who had been exposed to COVID-19, were actively infected with it, or had recovered from it provided the deeply sampled blood TCRbeta repertoires that made up the dataset. A de-identified subject ID, COVID-19 status, age in years and sex were almost always included in the sample metadata. HLA class I and class II types, where available, came from metadata supplied by the sample provider rather than from assay-based typing.

What the research found in general, with its limitations: The amount of clinical and demographic metadata varied by source and participant and was provided uncurated.

The sequencing input was PBMCs or T cells enriched from blood (not recorded which). In this chain, TRBV19 is recombined with TRBJ1-2; too little of a D gene remains to name it. The clonotype was recovered from a young woman who had recovered from COVID-19. The DNA is as follows: TGTGCCAGTAGTATTGGGCGGGATGGCTACACCTTC. This yields the protein CASSIGRDGYTF.